This TCR beta chain was sequenced in a study of blood T cell repertoires in COVID-19. Across the study: Some COVID-19 samples were acute and others convalescent; all came from the United States, Italy and Spain. Sources were T cells, B-cell-depleted T cells, or PBMCs; the material itself was cDNA or gDNA.

Study processing details: Scientists estimated how many nucleated cells there were by amplifying reference gene primers. Some clones are missing from TCRdb's copy, which holds only in-frame ones; the method was immunoSEQ multiplex PCR. That table gives V, J and clone size, and the DNA gave D and trimming. The sample lists 85,000 to 90,000 clones, roughly 80% occurring once. Per the germline V gene, CDR1 is KGHDR and CDR2 is SFDVKD. Deletions cut 4 bases from V and 3 bases from J, with 12 bases between. The CDR3 length is 15 residues. This clone came up once. The source of this sequence is a woman aged 80 or over with active or convalescent COVID-19. The specimen sequenced was peripheral blood. This chain uses TRBV24-1 with TRBJ1-5; no clear D gene. For the CDR3, the DNA is TGTGCCACCAGTGACCTGAACAGTTTCAATCAGCCCCAGCATTTT. Protein product: CATSDLNSFNQPQHF.